This T cell receptor (beta chain) emerged from a study of cytomegalovirus exposure and HLA in healthy donors. Study at large: Most genotyped donors, over 70% of around 370, had Caucasian-associated genetic ancestry. Study-wide results and limits: Analyses of presence and absence presupposed an approximately uniform sequencing depth across donors.

The PCR made use of 60 Vbeta and 13 Jbeta primers. The assay was immunoSEQ multiplex PCR, and TCRdb's table has in-frame clones only and misses some. This table has about 130,000 clones, around 70% appearing once. A remark on this clone: Antigen specificity is unknown.

Per the germline V gene, CDR1 is MNHNS and CDR2 is SASEGT. The V segment lost 6 bases and the J segment 4 bases; nucleotides outside the gene matches: 6. The CDR3 is made up of 14 amino acids. At collection, donors were nominally healthy, but unrecorded immune exposures were probable. The chain carries TRBV6-1 and TRBJ1-5; 7 bases agree with TRBD1. Sequencing was done on a sample of PBMCs. The sequence was obtained from a woman aged 55-70 years in good health and CMV-seropositive. This chain's CDR3 is CASRTGTANQPQHF. DNA of the CDR3: TGTGCCAGCAGGACCGGGACAGCTAATCAGCCCCAGCATTTT.